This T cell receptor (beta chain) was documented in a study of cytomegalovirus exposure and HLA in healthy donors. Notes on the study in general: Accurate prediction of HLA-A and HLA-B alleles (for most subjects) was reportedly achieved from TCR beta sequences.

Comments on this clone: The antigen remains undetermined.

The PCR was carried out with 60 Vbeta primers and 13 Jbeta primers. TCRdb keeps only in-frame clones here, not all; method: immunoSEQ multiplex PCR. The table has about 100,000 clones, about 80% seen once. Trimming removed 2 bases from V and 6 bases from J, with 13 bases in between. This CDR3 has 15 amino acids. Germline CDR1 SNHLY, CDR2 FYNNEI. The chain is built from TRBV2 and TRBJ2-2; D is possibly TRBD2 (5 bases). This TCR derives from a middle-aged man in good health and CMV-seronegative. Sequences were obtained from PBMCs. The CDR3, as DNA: TGTGCCAGCAGTGAACGGGGATTTAATTCCGGGGAGCTGTTTTTT. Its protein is CASSERGFNSGELFF.